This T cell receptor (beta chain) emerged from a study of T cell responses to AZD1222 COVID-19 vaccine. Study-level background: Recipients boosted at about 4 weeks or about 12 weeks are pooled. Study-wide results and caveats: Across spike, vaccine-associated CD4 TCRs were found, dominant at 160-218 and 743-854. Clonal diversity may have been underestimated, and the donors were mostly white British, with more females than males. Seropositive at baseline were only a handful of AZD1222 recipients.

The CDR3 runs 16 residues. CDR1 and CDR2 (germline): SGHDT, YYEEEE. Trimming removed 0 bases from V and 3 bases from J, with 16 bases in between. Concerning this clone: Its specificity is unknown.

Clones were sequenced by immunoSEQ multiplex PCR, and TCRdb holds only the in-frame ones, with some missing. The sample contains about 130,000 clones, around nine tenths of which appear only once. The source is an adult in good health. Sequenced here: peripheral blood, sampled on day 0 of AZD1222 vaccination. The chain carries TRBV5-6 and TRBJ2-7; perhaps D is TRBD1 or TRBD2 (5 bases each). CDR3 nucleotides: TGTGCCAGCAGCTTGGGGCTTGGGGGATCCCTCTACGAGCAGTACTTC. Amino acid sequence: CASSLGLGGSLYEQYF.